This TCR beta chain was retrieved from a study of preoperative IRX-2 immunotherapy in early breast cancer. TCRdb's copy holds only in-frame clones and misses some; the assay was immunoSEQ multiplex PCR. This table holds approximately 26,000 clones, approximately 72% found once. Treatment denoted: preoperative locoregional IRX-2 cytokine immunotherapy. Patients received preoperative, locoregional IRX-2 cytokine immunotherapy in a phase Ib study. V was clipped by 0 bases and J by 1 base, with 13 bases between them. The CDR3 length is 16 residues. Germline CDR1 is SGHRS and CDR2 is YFSETQ. The chain employs TRBV5-1 and TRBJ1-1; D ambiguous. The sequencing used lymph node tissue, collected after IRX-2 immunotherapy. The TCR originated in a human donor with breast cancer. CDR3 coding DNA: TGCGCCAGCAGCTTGGCGGGTCATCGAACGAACACTGAAGCTTTCTTT. Its protein is CASSLAGHRTNTEAFF. The entire variable domain, with the rest obtained from reference TRBV5-1 and TRBJ1-1, is as follows: KAGVTQTPRYLIKTRGQQVTLSCSPISGHRSVSWYQQTPGQGLQFLFEYFSETQRNKGNFPGRFSGRQFSNSRSEMNVSTLELGDSALYLCASSLAGHRTNTEAFFGQGTRLTVV.